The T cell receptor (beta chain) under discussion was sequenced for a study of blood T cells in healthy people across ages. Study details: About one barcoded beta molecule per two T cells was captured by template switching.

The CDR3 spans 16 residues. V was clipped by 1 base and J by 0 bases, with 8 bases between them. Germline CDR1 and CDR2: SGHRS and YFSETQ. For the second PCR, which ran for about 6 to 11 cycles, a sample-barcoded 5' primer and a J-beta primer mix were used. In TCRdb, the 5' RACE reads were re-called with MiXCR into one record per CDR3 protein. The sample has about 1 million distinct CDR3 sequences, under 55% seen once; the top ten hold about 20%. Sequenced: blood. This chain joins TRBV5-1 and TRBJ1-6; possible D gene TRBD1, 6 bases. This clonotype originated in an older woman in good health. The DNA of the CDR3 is TGCGCCAGCAGCTTGCGGGACAACTCCTATAATTCACCCCTCCACTTT. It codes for CASSLRDNSYNSPLHF. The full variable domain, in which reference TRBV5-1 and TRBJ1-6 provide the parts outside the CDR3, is KAGVTQTPRYLIKTRGQQVTLSCSPISGHRSVSWYQQTPGQGLQFLFEYFSETQRNKGNFPGRFSGRQFSNSRSEMNVSTLELGDSALYLCASSLRDNSYNSPLHFGNGTRLTVT.